Listed below are T cell receptor beta chains from one sample, sequenced in a study of identical twins. TCRdb re-derived calls from the 5' RACE reads in MiXCR, one entry per CDR3 protein. The table shows approximately 260,000 distinct CDR3 sequences, with over 12% occurring only once. Sequencing input: memory (CD45RO+) T cells sorted from blood. The receptor set was obtained from a young woman in good health. CDR3s include the opening cysteine and the closing phenylalanine or tryptophan. Each record gives: clone size, V gene, J gene, D gene, CDR3 DNA, CDR3 protein. A D gene is named only where the DNA matches it firmly. A row's size may be missing; if present it is once, few, many or a size class.

>-|TRBV5-1|TRBJ2-3|TRBD2
TGCGCCAGCAGCGCCGGAGACCTAGCGGGAGTGGGTACGCAGTATTTT
CASSAGDLAGVGTQYF
>many|TRBV7-9|TRBJ1-3|-
TGTGCCAGCGGTTCGAGAGGGAAGATAGGAAACACCATATATTTT
CASGSRGKIGNTIYF
>-|TRBV2|TRBJ1-5|TRBD1
TGTACCAGCAGTGGTAGGACAGGGGATGGCAATCAGCCCCAGCATTTT
CTSSGRTGDGNQPQHF
>few|TRBV15|TRBJ1-4|-
TGTGCCACCAGCAGAGTACAGACTAATAATGAAAAACTGTTTTTT
CATSRVQTNNEKLFF
>few|TRBV24-1|TRBJ1-5|-
TGTGCCACCAGTGGAGGGTCTGGTGATCAGCCCCAGCATTTT
CATSGGSGDQPQHF
>-|TRBV29-1|TRBJ2-1|TRBD2
TGCAGCGTTGACTTTAGCGGGAGTTTATACAATGAGCAGTTCTTC
CSVDFSGSLYNEQFF
>-|TRBV29-1|TRBJ1-2|-
TGCAGCGTCCCCGAGGGGGACTATGGCTACACCTTC
CSVPEGDYGYTF
>few|TRBV7-9|TRBJ1-1|TRBD1
TGTGCCAGCAGCCCTTCGTTGGGCAGGGGGACGGTTAGGGACACTGAAGCTTTCTTT
CASSPSLGRGTVRDTEAFF
>-|TRBV29-1|TRBJ1-1|-
TGCAGCTTCCGCGGGGGGAGTAAGCCTGAAGCTTTCTTT
CSFRGGSKPEAFF
>-|TRBV19|TRBJ1-1|-
TGTGCCAGTAAGGCGAGCTGGGAGTCTTTCTTT
CASKASWESFF
>many|TRBV19|TRBJ2-1|-
TGTGCCAGTAGTATGGGTAGCCTCAATGAGCAGTTCTTC
CASSMGSLNEQFF
>few|TRBV3-1|TRBJ2-7|-
TGTGCCAGCAGCCACTGGGACCAGGTCTACGAGCAGTACTTC
CASSHWDQVYEQYF
>few|TRBV3-1|TRBJ1-5|-
TGTGCCAGCAGCCAAGATCTAGGAGGGCCTCAGCCCCAGCATTTT
CASSQDLGGPQPQHF
>-|TRBV3-1|TRBJ2-7|-
TGTGCCAGCAGCCAAGCGGATAGCGGACGGCTTGGGCAGTACTTC
CASSQADSGRLGQYF
>many|TRBV6-1|TRBJ2-4|-
TGTGCCAGCATGAATTGGGGAGTGAAAAACATTCAGTACTTC
CASMNWGVKNIQYF
>many|TRBV11-2|TRBJ2-7|-
TGTGCCAGCAGCTTAGTTTTCGCAGGGCAGTACTTC
CASSLVFAGQYF
>few|TRBV20-1|TRBJ1-5|-
TGCAGCTATCGCGGGGCGGAGGGTCAGCCCCAGCATTTT
CSYRGAEGQPQHF
>few|TRBV12-3/TRBV12-4|TRBJ2-1|-
TGTGCCAGCAGTCACTCCAATCGGGAGGAGCAGTTCTTC
CASSHSNREEQFF
>few|TRBV6-5|TRBJ2-7|TRBD1
TGTGCCAGCTGGGACAGGCCCTACGAGCAGTACTTC
CASWDRPYEQYF
>few|TRBV9|TRBJ2-1|TRBD2
TGTGCCAGCAGGGTTGAGACTAGCGGATGGGAGCAGTTCTTC
CASRVETSGWEQFF
>few|TRBV14|TRBJ2-3|-
TGTGCCAGCAGCCCGCCGGGGTCGGGTCCAGATACGCAGTATTTT
CASSPPGSGPDTQYF
>many|TRBV4-3|TRBJ2-1|TRBD2
TGCGCCAGCAGCCAGGAGACTAGCGGGGGGGCAGATGAGCAGTTCTTC
CASSQETSGGADEQFF
>many|TRBV3-1|TRBJ1-2|TRBD1
TGTGCCAGCAGCCGTGACCGGGACAGGGGCTATGGCTACACCTTC
CASSRDRDRGYGYTF
>many|TRBV12-3/TRBV12-4|TRBJ2-5|TRBD1
TGTGCCAGCAGGAATTCCCAACAGGGGGCTTGGGAGACCCAGTACTTC
CASRNSQQGAWETQYF
>-|TRBV6-1|TRBJ2-1|-
TGTGCCAGCCGTGAGGGGCGTAAAAACAATGAGCAGTTCTTC
CASREGRKNNEQFF
>-|TRBV5-3|TRBJ2-7|-
TGTGCCAGGAGCCCTGGGATCCTCTTCTACGAGCAGTACTTC
CARSPGILFYEQYF
>few|TRBV12-3/TRBV12-4|TRBJ2-7|-
TGTGCCAGTTCATCGCGGGATGGTTCCTACGAGCAGTACTTC
CASSSRDGSYEQYF
>-|TRBV7-3|TRBJ2-5|TRBD2
TGTGCCAGCAGCCCGAGCGGGGACGGGGAGACCCAGTACTTC
CASSPSGDGETQYF
>-|TRBV5-1|TRBJ1-5|TRBD1
TGCGCCAGCAGCCCAGGGGGGATTGGCAATCAGCCCCAGCATTTT
CASSPGGIGNQPQHF
>many|TRBV5-1|TRBJ2-1|TRBD2
TGCGCCAGCAGCTTGGGGCCTAGCGGGGCCAATGAGCAGTTCTTC
CASSLGPSGANEQFF
>few|TRBV7-9|TRBJ2-5|-
TGTGCCAGCAGCTTAGGAATTGGGGCCCAAGAGACCCAGTACTTC
CASSLGIGAQETQYF
>few|TRBV20-1|TRBJ2-1|-
TGCAGTGCTAATTTGGCCGGGGTCTGGGAGCAGTTCTTC
CSANLAGVWEQFF
>few|TRBV30|TRBJ2-3|TRBD2
TGTGCCTCCCTAGCGGGAGGATCGGGTACGCAGTATTTT
CASLAGGSGTQYF
>many|TRBV7-3|TRBJ2-5|-
TGTGCCAGCAGCTTAATGGGGTCTTCAGAGACCCAGTACTTC
CASSLMGSSETQYF
>few|TRBV19|TRBJ2-2|-
TGTGCCAACCACCGAACAGCCAACACCGGGGAGCTGTTTTTT
CANHRTANTGELFF